Following are 24 T cell receptor beta chains from one sample sequenced in a study of cytomegalovirus exposure and HLA in healthy donors. Primers included in the PCR were 60 Vbeta and 13 Jbeta primers. Some clones are missing from TCRdb's copy, which holds only in-frame ones; the method was immunoSEQ multiplex PCR. The sample lists about 120,000 clones, over 60% seen once, with approximately 8% in the top ten. Source material: PBMCs. Source of these receptors: a woman aged 40 to 49 in good health and CMV-seropositive.

This clone has only a few counts. The V and J genes are TRBV6-5 and TRBJ2-3; D is perhaps TRBD2 (6 bases). This CDR3 region has 13 residues. Looked up from germline, CDR1 is MNHEY and CDR2 is SVGAGI. The V and J ends lost 9 bases and 1 base respectively, with 11 bases between them. CDR3 nucleotide sequence: TGTGCCAGTCTAGCGCCCGGCACAGATACGCAGTATTTT. Protein sequence: CASLAPGTDTQYF.

This clone was recorded a few times. The rearrangement links TRBV27 to TRBJ2-2; maybe TRBD1 (5 bases). The CDR3 length is 15 residues. Trimming pared 2 bases from V and 7 bases from J, leaving 14 bases between. Germline V CDR1 and CDR2: MNHEY, SMNVEV (reference sequence). CDR3: CASSLSRTLGGELFF. CDR3 DNA: TGTGCCAGCAGTTTAAGTAGGACATTAGGCGGGGAGCTGTTTTTT.

This clone has a handful of counts. The rearrangement links TRBV7-3 to TRBJ2-3; 8 bases agree with TRBD2. Germline CDR1 reads SGHTA; CDR2 reads FQGTGA. V was pared by 5 bases and J by 1 base, with 8 bases of the junction left unmatched. The CDR3 is 16 residues long. CDR3 DNA: TGTGCCAGCAGCCAGGGACTAGGCGCCGGCACAGATACGCAGTATTTT. Translation: CASSQGLGAGTDTQYF.

This clone has just a few counts. The V call is TRBV23-1, the J call TRBJ1-1; D possibly corresponds to TRBD1 (6 bases). TRBV23-1 is an open reading frame whose function is uncertain. This CDR3 contains 16 residues. Trimming took 0 bases from V and 4 from J, leaving 15 bases between them. The CDR3 DNA reads as TGCGCCAGCAGTCAATCCTGGACAGCCCTCTCCACTGAAGCTTTCTTT. It specifies CASSQSWTALSTEAFF.

V gene TRBV10-2 combines with J gene TRBJ1-6; possibly TRBD1 for D (5 bases). Germline V gives CDR1 WSHSY, CDR2 SAAADI. V lost 0 bases, J lost 2 bases, and 8 bases lay in between. The CDR3 is 16 residues long. The CDR3 DNA sequence: TGCGCCAGCAGTGAGTCGGGGGGTGCCTATAATTCACCCCTCCACTTT. Translated: CASSESGGAYNSPLHF.

The CDR3 here is CASSVADRVLYGYTF. CDR3 bases: TGTGCCAGCAGCGTAGCGGACAGGGTCCTCTATGGCTACACCTTC. This chain joins TRBV9 and TRBJ1-2; 8 bases map to TRBD1. The germline gives CDR1 SGDLS, CDR2 YYNGEE. Trimming removed 0 bases from V and 4 bases from J; junction bases left unmatched: 5. The CDR3 is 15 residues long. Using reference TRBV9 and TRBJ1-2 for the parts outside the CDR3, the full variable domain is DSGVTQTPKHLITATGQRVTLRCSPRSGDLSVYWYQQSLDQGLQFLIQYYNGEERAKGNILERFSAQQFPDLHSELNLSSLELGDSALYFCASSVADRVLYGYTFGSGTRLTVV.

The chain recombines TRBV29-1 with TRBJ1-1; 7 bases agree with TRBD1. CDR1 SQVTM and CDR2 ANQGSEA come from the germline V gene. V was pared by 5 bases and J by 0 bases, with 9 bases of the junction left unmatched. The CDR3 is 15 residues long. The CDR3 DNA reads as TGCAGCGTTTTCGGTGGCAGGGGGGTGAACACTGAAGCTTTCTTT. This codes for CSVFGGRGVNTEAFF.

This clone showed up just a few times. The rearrangement links TRBV27 to TRBJ1-2, with a tentative D call TRBD1 (6 bases). V was pared by 3 bases and J by 6 bases, with 14 bases between. The CDR3 totals 14 residues. Germline V lookup: CDR1 MNHEY, CDR2 SMNVEV (reference sequence). This chain's CDR3 is CASSFGDMGNGYTF. The CDR3 DNA follows: TGTGCCAGCAGTTTCGGGGACATGGGAAATGGCTACACCTTC.

The chain uses TRBV7-8 and TRBJ1-6, with 9 bases aligning to TRBD1. V shed 4 bases and J 10 bases; nucleotides not matched to a gene: 5. Germline values: CDR1 SGHVS, CDR2 FQNEAQ. The CDR3 length is 14 residues. Here the CDR3 reads CASSSTGGESPLHF. In DNA, the CDR3 is TGTGCCAGCAGCTCAACAGGGGGCGAATCACCCCTCCACTTT.

The sample holds a few counts of this clone. This chain uses TRBV27 with TRBJ2-2; D gene unclear. Trimming pared 5 bases from V and 4 bases from J, leaving 11 bases between. The CDR3 extends over 14 amino acids. Germline values: CDR1 MNHEY, CDR2 SMNVEV (reference sequence). The CDR3 nucleotides read TGTGCCAGCAGTCCAACCCAGATCACCGGGGAGCTGTTTTTT. It encodes CASSPTQITGELFF.

This clone was seen just once. The chain links TRBV16 to TRBJ1-6; 8 bases fit TRBD1. Germline V gene sequence: CDR1 KGHSY, CDR2 FQNENV. V was pared by 2 bases and J by 4 bases, with 7 bases of the junction left unmatched. The CDR3 is made up of 17 amino acids. The CDR3 nucleotides are TGTGCCAGCAGCCAAAGGTTGACAGGGGAGTATAATTCACCCCTCCACTTT. Translation gives CASSQRLTGEYNSPLHF.

V is TRBV18 and J is TRBJ2-5; TRBD1 aligns across 7 bases. The CDR3 sequence is 15 residues long. CDR1 is KGHSH and CDR2 is LQKENI in the germline V gene. After removal of 3 bases from V and 2 bases from J, the junction contained 6 bases not matched to a gene. This chain's CDR3 is CASSPGQLIQETQYF. In nucleotides, the CDR3 is TGTGCCAGCTCACCGGGACAGCTTATTCAAGAGACCCAGTACTTC. The full variable domain, with the rest looked up from reference TRBV18 and TRBJ2-5, is NAGVMQNPRHLVRRRGQEARLRCSPMKGHSHVYWYRQLPEEGLKFMVYLQKENIIDESGMPKERFSAEFPKEGPSILRIQQVVRGDSAAYFCASSPGQLIQETQYFGPGTRLLVL.

This clone appeared a few times. This rearrangement joins TRBV7-8 to TRBJ1-2, with 7 bases lining up with TRBD1. J lost 3 bases, V lost 1 base, and 2 bases had no gene match. CDR3 length: 14 residues. The germline V gene encodes CDR1 SGHVS and CDR2 FQNEAQ. CDR3 in DNA: TGTGCCAGCAGCTTAGGGGACAGCTACTATGGCTACACCTTC. This codes for CASSLGDSYYGYTF.

Within the sample, this clone is medium-sized (0.01 to 0.1%). The sample holds other DNA sequences that translate to the same CDR3. The chain has TRBV2 and TRBJ1-4; no reliable D call. Trimming took 2 bases from V and 6 from J, leaving 13 bases between them. The germline V gene has CDR1 SNHLY and CDR2 FYNNEI. CDR3 length equals 15 residues. The CDR3 is CASSEPAGADEKLFF. The CDR3 DNA sequence: TGTGCCAGCAGTGAACCCGCCGGAGCGGATGAAAAACTGTTTTTT.

The CDR3 DNA follows: TGTGCCAGCAGTGTGGGGCGGATCAAGAACACTGAAGCTTTCTTT. This gives the protein CASSVGRIKNTEAFF. The genes are TRBV6-1 and TRBJ1-1; maybe TRBD1 (5 bases). Germline loops: CDR1 MNHNS, CDR2 SASEGT. With 4 bases removed from V and 1 base from J, the gap between germline ends came to 13 bases. CDR3 length: 15 residues.

The sample holds a few counts of this clone. The chain combines TRBV30 with TRBJ2-7; D gene uncertain. This CDR3 is 11 amino acids long. Trimming cost V 4 bases and J 3 bases, with 7 bases left between them. Germline loops: CDR1 GTSNPN, CDR2 SVGIG (reference sequence). CDR3 region: CAWTGLYEQYF. Here the CDR3 DNA reads TGTGCCTGGACAGGCCTCTACGAGCAGTACTTC. Looking up the rest from reference TRBV30 and TRBJ2-7 gives the full variable domain: SQTIHQWPATLVQPVGSPLSLECTVEGTSNPNLYWYRQAAGRGLQLLFYSVGIGQISSEVPQNLSASRPQDRQFILSSKKLLLSDSGFYLCAWTGLYEQYFGPGTRLTVT.

The chain links TRBV28 to TRBJ2-1; 8 positions agree with TRBD1. V shed 4 bases, J shed 7 bases, and the junction held 6 bases outside the gene matches. The CDR3 is 14 residues long. The germline CDR1 and CDR2 sequences are MDHEN and SYDVKM. The CDR3 sequence: CASSSGTGQNEQFF. The DNA of the CDR3 is TGTGCCAGCAGTTCCGGGACAGGTCAAAATGAGCAGTTCTTC.

V is TRBV27 and J is TRBJ1-1; 9 bases align to TRBD1. Germline-derived CDR1 and CDR2 are MNHEY and SMNVEV (reference sequence). The CDR3 extends over 16 amino acids. V lost 4 bases to trimming and J lost 4 bases; unmatched junction nucleotides: 10. As DNA, the CDR3 is TGTGCCAGCAGTTCAACAGGGGGCGGATTAGGCACTGAAGCTTTCTTT. It encodes CASSSTGGGLGTEAFF.

CDR3 amino acids: CASGVAGAGIQETQYF. CDR3 DNA sequence: TGTGCCAGCGGGGTAGCGGGTGCAGGGATCCAAGAGACCCAGTACTTC. This chain uses TRBV7-6 with TRBJ2-5; 7 bases are a match to TRBD2. The V gene's germline CDR1 is SGHVS and CDR2 FNYEAQ. CDR3 length: 16 residues. The V and J ends lost 8 bases and 1 base, in that order; junction bases with no gene match: 13.

V and J are TRBV7-9 and TRBJ2-1; 14 bases match TRBD2. V dropped 5 bases and J dropped 9; count of bases not matched to a gene: 6. The CDR3 covers 15 residues. Germline V lookup: CDR1 SEHNR, CDR2 FQNEAQ (reference sequence). The CDR3 DNA is TGTGCCAGCAGCGAGACTAGCGGGGGGGCCTCTGAGCAGTTCTTC. It yields the protein CASSETSGGASEQFF.

The V gene is TRBV28, the J gene TRBJ1-5, with 7 bases matching TRBD1. Germline V gives CDR1 MDHEN, CDR2 SYDVKM. V gave up 7 bases and J gave up 2 bases; unmatched junction bases: 11. The CDR3 loop spans 16 amino acids. As DNA, the CDR3 is TGTGCCAGCACTCCCCTAGGAACAGGGGGCAATCAGCCCCAGCATTTT. It encodes CASTPLGTGGNQPQHF.

This clone occurred once. V gene TRBV6-6 combines with J gene TRBJ1-6; 10 bases map to TRBD1. Germline V gives CDR1 MNHNY, CDR2 SVGAGI (reference sequence). This CDR3 is built from 13 residues. The V gene end was trimmed by 8 bases and the J gene end by 7 bases; junction bases not matched to a gene: 2. The CDR3: CASSGQGNSPLHF. CDR3 sequence (DNA): TGTGCCAGCTCGGGACAGGGGAATTCACCCCTCCACTTT.

The genes are TRBV6-4 and TRBJ2-1, with TRBD2 as a possible D gene (5 bases). Germline-derived CDR1 and CDR2 are MRHNA and SNTAGT. This CDR3 contains 13 residues. V lost 2 bases, J lost 8 bases, and 10 bases lay in between. The CDR3 DNA reads as TGTGCCAGCAGTGACGAGTACGGGGATGAGCAGTTCTTC. Amino acid sequence: CASSDEYGDEQFF.

This clone was found a few times. This sequence joins TRBV5-6 and TRBJ2-2; D is possibly TRBD1 (6 bases). Germline CDR1 reads SGHDT; CDR2 reads YYEEEE. This CDR3 comprises 14 residues. V was trimmed by 4 bases and J by 3 bases, leaving 10 bases between them. CDR3 amino acids: CASSTQGYTGELFF. The CDR3 bases are TGTGCCAGCAGCACACAGGGATACACCGGGGAGCTGTTTTTT.